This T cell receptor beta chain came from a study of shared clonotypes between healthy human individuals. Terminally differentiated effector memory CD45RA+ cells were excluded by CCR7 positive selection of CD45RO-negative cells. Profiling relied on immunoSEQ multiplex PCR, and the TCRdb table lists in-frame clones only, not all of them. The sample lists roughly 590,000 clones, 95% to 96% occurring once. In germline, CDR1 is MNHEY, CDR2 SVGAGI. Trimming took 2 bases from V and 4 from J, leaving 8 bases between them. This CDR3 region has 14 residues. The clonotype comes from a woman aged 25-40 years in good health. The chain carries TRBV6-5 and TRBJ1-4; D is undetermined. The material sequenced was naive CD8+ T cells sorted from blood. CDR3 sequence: CASSYTEGNEKLFF. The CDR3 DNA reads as TGTGCCAGCAGTTACACGGAGGGTAATGAAAAACTGTTTTTT.